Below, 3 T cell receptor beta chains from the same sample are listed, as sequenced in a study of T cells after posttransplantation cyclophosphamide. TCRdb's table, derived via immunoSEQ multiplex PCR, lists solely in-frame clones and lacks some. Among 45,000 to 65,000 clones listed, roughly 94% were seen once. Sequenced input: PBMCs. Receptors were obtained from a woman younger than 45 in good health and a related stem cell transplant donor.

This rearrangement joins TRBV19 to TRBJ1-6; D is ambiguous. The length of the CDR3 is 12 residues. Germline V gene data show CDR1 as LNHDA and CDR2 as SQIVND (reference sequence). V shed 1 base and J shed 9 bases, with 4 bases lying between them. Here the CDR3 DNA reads TGTGCCAGTAGTATAGGGCCTTCACCCCTCCACTTT. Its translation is CASSIGPSPLHF.

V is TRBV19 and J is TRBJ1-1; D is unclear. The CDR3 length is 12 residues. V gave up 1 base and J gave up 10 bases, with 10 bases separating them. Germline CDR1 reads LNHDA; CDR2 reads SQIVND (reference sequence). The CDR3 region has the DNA TGTGCCAGTAGTATAGGGCGGGCCGGAGCTTTCTTT. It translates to CASSIGRAGAFF.

The CDR3 sequence is CASSLASITGAGELFF. CDR3 DNA sequence: TGTGCCAGCAGCTTAGCGTCCATCACAGGGGCCGGGGAGCTGTTTTTT. The chain has TRBV7-2 and TRBJ2-2; 7 bases fit TRBD1. The CDR3 extends over 16 amino acids. V shed 0 bases, J shed 6 bases, and the junction held 7 bases outside the gene matches. From germline, CDR1 is SGHTA and CDR2 FQGNSA.